This T cell receptor (beta chain) was profiled in a study of T-cell reconstitution after alpha-beta-depleted transplantation in children. This sample's TCRbeta library carried unique molecular identifier barcodes. TCRdb re-called the PCR reads through MiXCR, storing one row per CDR3 protein. The data hold around 300,000 distinct CDR3 sequences, with 10% observed a single time. Trimming removed 1 base from V and 7 bases from J; junction bases left unmatched: 8. This CDR3 spans 16 amino acids. Germline V gives CDR1 SNHLY, CDR2 FYNNEI. Sequenced material: PBMCs, taken before TCRalphabeta/CD19-depleted stem cell transplant. This TCR derives from a boy in the first two years of life with acute myeloid leukemia, due to receive a stem cell transplant. The gene calls are TRBV2 and TRBJ2-1, with 9 bases matching TRBD2. The CDR3 DNA reads TGTGCCAGCAGTGAAGGGGGCGGGGGGGCGTTTAATGAGCAGTTCTTC. This codes for CASSEGGGGAFNEQFF.